This record looks at one T cell receptor (beta chain) sequence and its context. This clonotype was observed at least ten times. No cognate antigen has been identified for it. There are no base qualities to consult, and no much larger clone falls within one base. The data were obtained in a study of identical twins (dated by TCRdb to about 2016). A note on the overall study: To test whether fetal clonotypes persist, this study deep-sequenced TCR alpha and beta repertoires from monozygotic twins, from unrelated adults of various ages, and from cord blood. To rule out contamination, the twin experiments were replicated at different times with different library preparation protocols.

Counted from cysteine to phenylalanine, this CDR3 has 16 amino acids. The sequence is cut down to CDR3 DNA, 48 bases in frame from base 1. Unmatched junction bases come to 5, with V trimmed by 4 bases and J by 2 bases. CDR1 and CDR2 (SGDLS, YYNGEE) derive from the germline V gene. Paper-wide results and their limitations: Because the same donors could not be followed over many years, the conclusions relied on cross-sectional statistical analysis. Invariant T cells such as MAIT and iNKT could partly confound zero-insertion analyses, though diverse VJ usage argued against this for most clonotypes. Recombination models systematically underestimated out-of-frame TCR alpha sharing in monozygotic twins but agreed with sharing between unrelated individuals. Fewer insertions were carried by abundant cord blood beta clonotypes, a similar but weaker trend appeared in young adult naive repertoires, and no such trend appeared in memory repertoires. Compared with coincidental sharing between unrelated individuals, out-of-frame TCR alpha sequences shared between twins had an excess of sequences with low generation probability. Excess twin sharing in beta out-of-frame sequences was weaker because fewer shared sequences lowered the signal-to-noise ratio.

Only healthy Caucasian donors were included. Three pairs of female monozygotic twins, all aged about 18 to 30 years, were included in the twin cohort. Using Miltenyi CD45RO+ enrichment and human naive T-cell isolation kits, memory (CD45RO+) and naive T cells were isolated from PBMC. The protocol used for the library was 5' RACE. The listed sequencing device is Illumina HiSeq 2000. Template switching introduced a universal primer binding site; the final cDNA contained a unique molecular identifier, enabling accurate counting of TCR cDNA molecules. Specific primers in the conserved constant-segment region were used to synthesize first-strand cDNA for TCR alpha and beta chains. Each cDNA library was double barcoded, with a SMART-Mk sample barcode plus Illumina barcodes, to control for contamination. TruSeq adapter sequences along with Illumina sample barcodes were introduced in two successive PCR steps. Sequencing of the TCR alpha and beta cDNA libraries was done on the Illumina HiSeq platform using custom primers. Per the original workflow: Raw reads were processed with MiGEC to extract unique molecular identifiers, and MiXCR was used to determine CDR3 positions. Recombination models were inferred per individual with the repgenHMM and IGoR tools using an EM algorithm. The analysis of shared clonotypes was done with the tcR package in R, with sharing normalized by the product of cloneset sizes. To study raw recombination without the effects of thymic and clonal selection, out-of-frame nonproductive sequences were analyzed. TCRdb trimmed the raw reads at Q25, called clones with MiXCR and kept productive beta chains. Records with the same CDR3 protein are collapsed into one entry carrying the most frequent genes and DNA. In this record, the V and J calls reflect TCRdb's handling and not the investigators' own analysis. The sample has approximately 220,000 distinct CDR3 sequences on record, approximately 8.3% of them singletons. The ten largest clones represent about 1.8% of the sample.

The same data also contributed to another study, on yellow fever vaccine responses in identical twins. The second paper states: The authors reported that the T cell response to vaccination in identical twins appeared partly convergent and partly personalized. In the study, vaccine-responding T cell clones were precisely tracked in identical twins.

The receptor was isolated from a woman younger than 35 in good health. Sequencing was done on a sample of memory (CD45RO+) T cells sorted from blood. The cell subset or site tag for this specimen amounts to: CD45RO+ enriched T cells. The rearrangement combines TRBV9 with TRBJ2-2; 10 nucleotides in the junction match TRBD2. The CDR3 amino acid sequence is: CASSPTSGVNTGELFF. The bases read TGTGCCAGCAGCCCAACTAGCGGGGTAAACACCGGGGAGCTGTTTTTT.